The source of this T cell receptor (beta chain) is a study of blood T cell repertoires in COVID-19. Study background: The cDNA or gDNA used as material had been derived from T cells, B-cell-depleted T cells, or PBMCs.

In the authors' methods: Researchers report that nucleated cell counts were estimated from reference gene primer amplification. Profiled with immunoSEQ multiplex PCR; TCRdb holds only in-frame clones, not every one. D and trimming come from the DNA, and the V and J calls and clone size come from that table. The data show 170,000 or so clones, approximately 90% seen once. V shed 5 bases and J shed 3 bases, with 11 bases lying between them. CDR1 and CDR2 (germline): SGHVS, FQNEAQ. This CDR3 comprises 14 residues. The sample consisted of peripheral blood. The sequence was collected from a woman aged 18-30 years who had recovered from COVID-19. J is TRBJ2-1 and V is TRBV7-8; a possible D gene is TRBD1 (6 bases). CDR3 sequence reads: CASSSRDNYNEQFF. The CDR3 coding sequence is TGTGCCAGCAGCAGTCGGGACAACTACAATGAGCAGTTCTTC. The whole variable domain, remainder taken from reference TRBV7-8 and TRBJ2-1, is GAGVSQSPRYKVAKRGQDVALRCDPISGHVSLFWYQQALGQGPEFLTYFQNEAQLDKSGLPSDRFFAERPEGSVSTLKIQRTQQEDSAVYLCASSSRDNYNEQFFGPGTRLTVL.